Presented here are 28 T cell receptor beta chains from one specimen sequenced in a study of OX40 agonist ivuxolimab in advanced cancers. The assay was immunoSEQ multiplex PCR, and TCRdb's table has in-frame clones only and misses some. The table shows 13,000 or so clones, with nearly 80% occurring only once. The specimen comprised CD4+ or CD8+ T cells sorted from blood, sampled in a trial of the OX40 agonist ivuxolimab. The receptors shown here come from an adult with an advanced solid tumor such as melanoma, head and neck, liver or kidney cancer.

The CDR3 is CASSSSLSVLIYGYTF. In nucleotides, the CDR3 is TGTGCCAGCAGTTCGTCCCTCTCCGTTCTGATCTATGGCTACACCTTC. The V call is TRBV28, the J call TRBJ1-2, with D unclear. V lost 4 bases to trimming and J lost 4 bases, with 19 bases between them. Looked up from germline, CDR1 is MDHEN and CDR2 is SYDVKM. This CDR3 has 16 residues.

This clone has only one observation. The rearrangement links TRBV5-1 to TRBJ1-4; D gene uncertain. Trimming took 2 bases from V and 0 from J, leaving 8 bases between them. The CDR3 sequence is 15 residues long. CDR1 and CDR2 from the germline V gene are SGHRS and YFSETQ. DNA for the CDR3: TGCGCCAGCAGCTTCGCTCAGGCAACTAATGAAAAACTGTTTTTT. Its translation is CASSFAQATNEKLFF.

The sample holds a few counts of this clone. The chain couples TRBV7-9 to TRBJ2-7; D perhaps matches TRBD1 (6 bases). The CDR3 runs 18 residues. Germline V gene sequence: CDR1 SEHNR, CDR2 FQNEAQ (reference sequence). Trimming removed 1 base from V and 2 bases from J, with 21 bases in between. The CDR3 here is CASSLGQASSGTTYEQYF. CDR3 sequence (DNA): TGTGCCAGCAGCTTAGGACAAGCCTCCTCCGGGACAACCTACGAGCAGTACTTC.

The chain employs TRBV7-6 and TRBJ2-1; unclear D gene. Germline loops: CDR1 SGHVS, CDR2 FNYEAQ. The CDR3 spans 16 residues. Trimming took off 5 bases at V and 0 bases at J, with 14 bases between the two ends. CDR3 region: CASSPHIGASYNEQFF. DNA of the CDR3: TGTGCCAGCAGCCCCCACATAGGCGCCTCCTACAATGAGCAGTTCTTC.

The sample holds a few counts of this clone. This chain joins TRBV7-3 and TRBJ2-7; D may be TRBD2 (5 bases). The V end was cut by 3 bases, the J end by 1 base, with 13 bases between. The CDR3 has 15 residues. Germline CDR1 SGHTA, CDR2 FQGTGA. The DNA of the CDR3 is TGTGCCAGCAGCTTGGGCTTCGGGAATTCCTACGAGCAGTACTTC. This sequence encodes CASSLGFGNSYEQYF.

The V and J genes are TRBV10-1 and TRBJ2-2; D is uncertain. Germline V lookup: CDR1 WNHNN, CDR2 SYGVQD (reference sequence). The CDR3 is 15 residues long. The V and J ends lost 4 bases and 4 bases respectively, with 13 bases between them. The CDR3 loop reads CASSGVRSPTGELFF. CDR3 DNA sequence: TGCGCCAGCAGTGGCGTCAGGAGTCCCACCGGGGAGCTGTTTTTT.

The V and J genes are TRBV27 and TRBJ2-1; no clear D gene. The germline CDR1 and CDR2 sequences are MNHEY and SMNVEV (reference sequence). The V and J ends lost 3 bases and 5 bases respectively, with 5 bases between them. The CDR3 length is 12 residues. Here the CDR3 reads CASSFGDNEQFF. DNA of the CDR3: TGTGCCAGCAGTTTCGGAGACAATGAGCAGTTCTTC.

In this sample, this clone turned up once. The genes are TRBV28 and TRBJ2-2, with 12 bases that match TRBD2. Germline values: CDR1 MDHEN, CDR2 SYDVKM. The junction had 8 bases not matched to a gene; V was cut back by 6 bases and J by 6 bases. CDR3 size: 16 residues. The CDR3 coding sequence is TGTGCCAGCAGCGGTCCTAGCGGGGGGGCGTCCGGGGAGCTGTTTTTT. Its translation: CASSGPSGGASGELFF.

V usage is TRBV29-1 and J usage is TRBJ1-1; 7 nucleotides line up with TRBD1. Germline lookup yields CDR1 SQVTM and CDR2 ANQGSEA. There are 16 residues in the CDR3. J was trimmed by 7 bases and V by 5 bases; bases with no gene match: 19. As DNA, the CDR3 is TGCAGCGTTCTTTCCCTCGGTACTACACAGGGGATTGAAGCTTTCTTT. This encodes CSVLSLGTTQGIEAFF.

V is TRBV9 and J is TRBJ2-1, with TRBD1 matching over 7 bases. Germline loops: CDR1 SGDLS, CDR2 YYNGEE. The junction had 0 bases not matched to a gene; V was cut back by 3 bases and J by 0 bases. The CDR3 consists of 14 residues. The CDR3 nucleotides read TGTGCCAGCAGCGGGGACAGCTCCTACAATGAGCAGTTCTTC. This codes for CASSGDSSYNEQFF.

V and J are TRBV4-2 and TRBJ2-3; D assignment may be TRBD1 or TRBD2 (5 bases each). Trimming removed 0 bases from V and 4 bases from J, with 14 bases in between. The CDR3 runs 16 residues. Germline assignment: CDR1 LGHNA and CDR2 YNFKEQ. CDR3 region: CASSQEEGGGADTQYF. CDR3 nucleotides: TGTGCCAGCAGCCAAGAAGAAGGTGGGGGAGCAGATACGCAGTATTTT.

This clone was counted a single time. The V gene is TRBV11-2, the J gene TRBJ1-2, with D hard to call. The germline V gene has CDR1 SGHAT and CDR2 FQNNGV. The CDR3 covers 15 residues. V was shortened by 1 base and J by 4 bases, with 13 bases between the two germline ends. CDR3 loop: CASSLVGAQVYGYTF. The CDR3 nucleotides read TGTGCCAGCAGCTTAGTGGGCGCCCAGGTCTATGGCTACACCTTC.

This chain links TRBV27 with TRBJ2-7, with 10 bases lining up with TRBD1. CDR1 is MNHEY and CDR2 is SMNVEV in the germline V gene (reference sequence). Trimming cost V 5 bases and J 5 bases; bases outside gene matches: 9. This CDR3 comprises 15 residues. The CDR3 region is CASSTKRTGGHEQYF. In DNA form, the CDR3 reads TGTGCCAGCAGTACAAAACGGACAGGGGGGCACGAGCAGTACTTC.

The rearrangement links TRBV4-1 to TRBJ1-1, with D unclear. Germline CDR1 reads MGHRA; CDR2 reads YSYEKL. V gave up 4 bases and J gave up 1 base, with 13 bases separating them. CDR3 length equals 15 residues. The CDR3 DNA is TGCGCCAGCAGCCCATCTAGGCGGGAGAACACTGAAGCTTTCTTT. Translated: CASSPSRRENTEAFF.

The chain joins TRBV7-3 to TRBJ2-1; 12 bases are shared with TRBD2. Germline CDR1 reads SGHTA; CDR2 reads FQGTGA. V was clipped by 3 bases and J by 5 bases; unmatched bases: 20. The CDR3 length is 21 residues. The CDR3 reads CASSFGVPTSGSELSDNEQFF. CDR3 coding DNA: TGTGCCAGCAGCTTTGGGGTGCCGACTAGCGGGAGTGAATTAAGCGACAATGAGCAGTTCTTC.

The chain carries TRBV27 and TRBJ2-7; TRBD1 matches 8 bases. The CDR3 is made up of 13 amino acids. The V gene's germline CDR1 is MNHEY and CDR2 SMNVEV (reference sequence). Trimming at V came to 6 bases and at J to 0 bases, leaving 1 base not matched to a gene. Here the CDR3 reads CASSQGASYEQYF. In nucleotides, the CDR3 is TGTGCCAGCAGCCAGGGGGCCTCCTACGAGCAGTACTTC.

CDR3 DNA sequence: TGTGCCACCCCCCAACTAGCGGGGACCCCCTACGAGCAGTACTTC. The encoded protein is CATPQLAGTPYEQYF. V gene TRBV6-5 combines with J gene TRBJ2-7; 10 nucleotides align to TRBD2. This CDR3 is built from 15 residues. The V and J ends lost 10 bases and 2 bases, in that order; junction bases with no gene match: 11. CDR1 is MNHEY, CDR2 SVGAGI, per germline.

The CDR3 region is CASSPSTGELFF. The DNA of the CDR3 is TGCGCCAGCAGCCCCTCCACCGGGGAGCTGTTTTTT. This chain joins TRBV4-1 and TRBJ2-2; D gene uncertain. The CDR3 covers 12 residues. Germline V gene data show CDR1 as MGHRA and CDR2 as YSYEKL. Trimming shortened V by 4 bases and J by 4 bases, and 4 bases separated the two germline ends.

This chain uses TRBV4-3 with TRBJ2-7, with 9 bases matching TRBD2. Trimming took 0 bases from V and 3 from J; bases not matched to a gene: 12. The length of the CDR3 is 18 residues. Per the germline V gene, CDR1 is LGHNA and CDR2 is YSLEER. The CDR3 DNA reads TGCGCCAGCAGCCAAGATCCAGCGGGAGGACCGACGATCTACGAGCAGTACTTC. Amino acids: CASSQDPAGGPTIYEQYF.

V usage is TRBV19 and J usage is TRBJ2-7; D tentatively reads TRBD1 or TRBD2 (7 bases each). The CDR3 loop spans 14 amino acids. With 5 bases removed from V and 3 bases from J, the gap between germline ends came to 14 bases. The V gene's germline CDR1 is LNHDA and CDR2 SQIVND (reference sequence). This CDR3 reads CASSLQGDYYEQYF. DNA of the CDR3: TGTGCCAGTAGTCTCCAGGGGGACTACTACGAGCAGTACTTC.

Here the CDR3 DNA reads TGTGCCAGCAGCTTAGCCCCCGGAGGGGCGTACACTGAAGCTTTCTTT. Translation: CASSLAPGGAYTEAFF. This sequence joins TRBV13 and TRBJ1-1; the D gene is possibly TRBD1 (5 bases). Between the trimmed V and J ends, which lost 1 base and 3 bases, there was a span of 15 bases. This CDR3 comprises 16 residues. The germline V gene has CDR1 PRHDT and CDR2 FYEKMQ (reference sequence).

This rearrangement joins TRBV28 to TRBJ2-1; 8 nucleotides match TRBD1. With V trimmed by 3 bases and J by 6 bases, 10 bases remained unmatched. This CDR3 region has 16 residues. CDR1 MDHEN and CDR2 SYDVKM come from the germline V gene. The CDR3 region is CASSFAGTGVGNEQFF. CDR3 DNA sequence: TGTGCCAGCAGTTTCGCCGGGACAGGAGTAGGCAATGAGCAGTTCTTC.

V gene TRBV7-9 combines with J gene TRBJ2-7; a weak D match, TRBD1 (5 bases). The CDR3 spans 13 residues. CDR1 is SEHNR, CDR2 FQNEAQ, per germline (reference sequence). The V end was cut by 1 base, the J end by 2 bases, with 6 bases between. Here the CDR3 DNA reads TGTGCCAGCAGCTTAGAGGGGCCCTACGAGCAGTACTTC. Amino acid sequence: CASSLEGPYEQYF.

The chain carries TRBV11-2 and TRBJ1-1; tentatively, D is TRBD1 (6 bases). Germline V gene lookup returns CDR1 SGHAT and CDR2 FQNNGV. The length of the CDR3 is 15 residues. Trimming removed 3 bases at V and 1 base at J, with 12 bases between. CDR3 loop: CASSFHNRANTEAFF. CDR3 DNA: TGTGCCAGCAGCTTTCACAACAGGGCGAACACTGAAGCTTTCTTT.

This chain uses TRBV5-1 with TRBJ2-1; 11 nucleotides agree with TRBD2. CDR3 length: 15 residues. Germline V gives CDR1 SGHRS, CDR2 YFSETQ. The V and J ends lost 2 bases and 8 bases, in that order; junction bases with no gene match: 6. The CDR3 here is CASSFSGRAIYEQFF. Written as DNA, the CDR3 is TGCGCCAGCAGCTTTAGCGGGAGGGCCATTTATGAGCAGTTCTTC.

V usage is TRBV4-3 and J usage is TRBJ2-2; D gene unclear. Germline-derived CDR1 and CDR2 are LGHNA and YSLEER. This CDR3 is 14 amino acids long. V dropped 2 bases and J dropped 3 bases, with 7 bases sitting between them. CDR3 sequence reads: CASSQRSDTGELFF. CDR3 nucleotide sequence: TGCGCCAGCAGCCAACGCTCAGACACCGGGGAGCTGTTTTTT.

The chain carries TRBV19 and TRBJ2-1, with D maybe TRBD2 (6 bases). The V gene lost 1 base and the J gene lost 2 bases, with 9 bases spanning the gap. The CDR3 spans 15 residues. Germline V lookup: CDR1 LNHDA, CDR2 SQIVND (reference sequence). The CDR3 region has the DNA TGTGCCAGTAGTATAGCGGGGGATACCTACAATGAGCAGTTCTTC. Translated, it gives CASSIAGDTYNEQFF. The complete variable domain, with remaining parts taken from reference TRBV19 and TRBJ2-1, reads DGGITQSPKYLFRKEGQNVTLSCEQNLNHDAMYWYRQDPGQGLRLIYYSQIVNDFQKGDIAEGYSVSREKKESFPLTVTSAQKNPTAFYLCASSIAGDTYNEQFFGPGTRLTVL.

This clone rates as medium-sized. This chain connects TRBV4-1 to TRBJ1-1, with D unclear. Germline values: CDR1 MGHRA, CDR2 YSYEKL. Trimming left V 1 base short and J 5 bases short, with 8 bases between. This CDR3 region has 13 residues. This CDR3 reads CASSQVRGTEAFF. In nucleotides, the CDR3 is TGCGCCAGCAGCCAAGTTCGTGGGACTGAAGCTTTCTTT.